The rows below give T cell receptor beta chains drawn from one sample of a study of CD8+ T cells in alopecia areata. The assay was immunoSEQ multiplex PCR, and TCRdb's table has in-frame clones only and misses some. The data hold about 140,000 clones, with 45% to 60% observed a single time. The sequenced sample was CD4+ T cells sorted from blood, obtained at week 0. The receptors shown here come from a human donor with alopecia areata. Both conserved end residues are part of each CDR3. Each record gives: D gene, V gene, J gene, clone size, CDR3 DNA, CDR3 protein. A D gene is named only where the DNA matches it firmly. The size entry is marked missing in some rows and otherwise reads once, few, many or a size class.

d_call: .; v_call: TRBV28; j_call: TRBJ2-6; clone_size: .; cdr3_nt: TGTGCCAGCAGCTCCTTCGGCAGGGCGGGGGCCAACGTCCTGACTTTC; cdr3_aa: CASSSFGRAGANVLTF
d_call: .; v_call: TRBV29-1; j_call: TRBJ1-1; clone_size: .; cdr3_nt: TGCAGCGTTGGACACCGTATGAACACTGAAGCTTTCTTT; cdr3_aa: CSVGHRMNTEAFF
d_call: .; v_call: TRBV19; j_call: TRBJ2-2; clone_size: .; cdr3_nt: TGTGCCAGTAGTGGAACGACAGCAATCACCGGGGAGCTGTTTTTT; cdr3_aa: CASSGTTAITGELFF
d_call: TRBD2; v_call: TRBV5-1; j_call: TRBJ2-5; clone_size: .; cdr3_nt: TGCGCCAGCAGCTTAAAGCGGGAGATGGAGACCCAGTACTTC; cdr3_aa: CASSLKREMETQYF
d_call: .; v_call: TRBV4-1; j_call: TRBJ1-5; clone_size: few; cdr3_nt: TGCGCCAGCAGCCAAGACACCCCCCAAAAAGAGGCCCAGCATTTT; cdr3_aa: CASSQDTPQKEAQHF
d_call: TRBD1; v_call: TRBV6-1; j_call: TRBJ2-7; clone_size: few; cdr3_nt: TGTGCCAGCAGATGGCTAGAGACAGGGGCCTACGAGCAGTACTTC; cdr3_aa: CASRWLETGAYEQYF
d_call: TRBD1; v_call: TRBV18; j_call: TRBJ1-2; clone_size: once; cdr3_nt: TGTGCCAGCTCACCGGACAGGGCGGGTGGCTACACCTTC; cdr3_aa: CASSPDRAGGYTF
d_call: TRBD2; v_call: TRBV28; j_call: TRBJ2-7; clone_size: few; cdr3_nt: TGTGCCAGCAGTTTTACTAGCGGGAGGGCCAGCTACGAGCAGTACTTC; cdr3_aa: CASSFTSGRASYEQYF
d_call: .; v_call: TRBV5-1; j_call: TRBJ2-3; clone_size: .; cdr3_nt: TGCGCCAGCAGCCCACTCGTGGCTAGCACAGATACGCAGTATTTT; cdr3_aa: CASSPLVASTDTQYF
d_call: TRBD1; v_call: TRBV28; j_call: TRBJ2-4; clone_size: .; cdr3_nt: TGTGCCGCCCGGGACAGGTTAAACATTCAGTACTTC; cdr3_aa: CAARDRLNIQYF
d_call: .; v_call: TRBV7-2; j_call: TRBJ2-6; clone_size: .; cdr3_nt: TGTGCCAGCAGCCGCAGCCAGATAACTGGGGCCAACGTCCTGACTTTC; cdr3_aa: CASSRSQITGANVLTF
d_call: TRBD2; v_call: TRBV5-5; j_call: TRBJ2-6; clone_size: .; cdr3_nt: TGTGCCAGCAGCTTATTTGTCTTGACTAGCGGGAGTGGTGGGGCCAACGTCCTGACTTTC; cdr3_aa: CASSLFVLTSGSGGANVLTF
d_call: .; v_call: TRBV7-2; j_call: TRBJ1-2; clone_size: once; cdr3_nt: TGTGCCAGCAGCCCACAACGGGCCCCAGGGGCGGGTAACTATGGCTACACCTTC; cdr3_aa: CASSPQRAPGAGNYGYTF
d_call: .; v_call: TRBV4-2; j_call: TRBJ1-2; clone_size: .; cdr3_nt: TGTGCCAGCAGCCAAGATATACACTATGGCTACACCTTC; cdr3_aa: CASSQDIHYGYTF
d_call: .; v_call: TRBV7-8; j_call: TRBJ2-1; clone_size: .; cdr3_nt: TGTGCCAGCAGCCCAGTCCGCTCCTACAATGAGCAGTTCTTC; cdr3_aa: CASSPVRSYNEQFF
d_call: TRBD1; v_call: TRBV7-8; j_call: TRBJ2-3; clone_size: .; cdr3_nt: TGTGCCAGCAGCCCCCGACAGGGGTGGCCAGATACGCAGTATTTT; cdr3_aa: CASSPRQGWPDTQYF
d_call: TRBD2; v_call: TRBV30; j_call: TRBJ2-1; clone_size: .; cdr3_nt: TGTGCCTGGACGGGACTAGCGGGAGGATTCGACAATGAGCAGTTCTTC; cdr3_aa: CAWTGLAGGFDNEQFF
d_call: .; v_call: TRBV29-1; j_call: TRBJ2-7; clone_size: .; cdr3_nt: TGCAGCGTATCGGACCGGGTCAGGAACGAGCAGTACTTC; cdr3_aa: CSVSDRVRNEQYF
d_call: TRBD1; v_call: TRBV19; j_call: TRBJ2-4; clone_size: .; cdr3_nt: TGTGCCAGTAGTATCCCGGGACAGGGGGGCATTCAGTACTTC; cdr3_aa: CASSIPGQGGIQYF
d_call: TRBD1; v_call: TRBV29-1; j_call: TRBJ1-1; clone_size: few; cdr3_nt: TGCAGCGTTCAGATCGCCCCGGGACAGACGAACACTGAAGCTTTCTTT; cdr3_aa: CSVQIAPGQTNTEAFF
d_call: .; v_call: TRBV30; j_call: TRBJ2-3; clone_size: .; cdr3_nt: TGTGCCTGGAGTCCCGGGACAGATACGCAGTATTTT; cdr3_aa: CAWSPGTDTQYF
d_call: TRBD1; v_call: TRBV2; j_call: TRBJ2-7; clone_size: once; cdr3_nt: TGTGCCACAGCCCGGGCCGGGACAGGGTCCTACGAGCAGTACTTC; cdr3_aa: CATARAGTGSYEQYF
d_call: TRBD2; v_call: TRBV5-1; j_call: TRBJ2-1; clone_size: .; cdr3_nt: TGCGCCAGCAGCCCCGTTTCTAGCGGCTACAATGAGCAGTTCTTC; cdr3_aa: CASSPVSSGYNEQFF
d_call: .; v_call: TRBV4-1; j_call: TRBJ2-7; clone_size: .; cdr3_nt: TGCGCCAGCAGCCAAGATAAAGGAGAGCAGTACTTC; cdr3_aa: CASSQDKGEQYF
d_call: .; v_call: TRBV20-1; j_call: TRBJ2-1; clone_size: .; cdr3_nt: TGCAGTACCGGGTCCTACAATGAGCAGTTCTTC; cdr3_aa: CSTGSYNEQFF
d_call: .; v_call: TRBV19; j_call: TRBJ2-1; clone_size: .; cdr3_nt: TGTGCCAGTAGTCCCTCTGCCCCAGCCTACAATGAGCAGTTCTTC; cdr3_aa: CASSPSAPAYNEQFF
d_call: TRBD1; v_call: TRBV18; j_call: TRBJ2-7; clone_size: few; cdr3_nt: TGTGCCAGCTCCCCAGGGGGCAGGGACGAGCAGTACTTC; cdr3_aa: CASSPGGRDEQYF
d_call: TRBD1; v_call: TRBV30; j_call: TRBJ1-2; clone_size: .; cdr3_nt: TGTGCCTGGGAGCCGGAGACAGGGGATGGCTACACCTTC; cdr3_aa: CAWEPETGDGYTF
d_call: .; v_call: TRBV6-5; j_call: TRBJ1-1; clone_size: once; cdr3_nt: TGTGCCAGCAGTTCCGAGTCGAGGTCTGAAGCTTTCTTT; cdr3_aa: CASSSESRSEAFF
d_call: TRBD2; v_call: TRBV7-6; j_call: TRBJ2-7; clone_size: many; cdr3_nt: TGTGCCAGCAGCTTATATCTAGCGGGAGAGTACGAGCAGTACTTC; cdr3_aa: CASSLYLAGEYEQYF
d_call: .; v_call: TRBV4-3; j_call: TRBJ2-7; clone_size: .; cdr3_nt: TGCGCCAGCAGCCAAGTTGGAACGGGCCCACACGAGCAGTACTTC; cdr3_aa: CASSQVGTGPHEQYF
d_call: TRBD2; v_call: TRBV29-1; j_call: TRBJ2-2; clone_size: few; cdr3_nt: TGCAGCGTTGGGCCGGGCGGGAGGACCGGGGAGCTGTTTTTT; cdr3_aa: CSVGPGGRTGELFF
d_call: .; v_call: TRBV18; j_call: TRBJ2-1; clone_size: .; cdr3_nt: TGTGCCAGCTCATCAGCAGCTAGATCGGGTGAGCAGTTCTTC; cdr3_aa: CASSSAARSGEQFF
d_call: TRBD2; v_call: TRBV29-1; j_call: TRBJ2-4; clone_size: .; cdr3_nt: TGCAGCGTGGCGGGAGGGGGCGGCAAAAACATTCAGTACTTC; cdr3_aa: CSVAGGGGKNIQYF
d_call: .; v_call: TRBV5-4; j_call: TRBJ2-1; clone_size: .; cdr3_nt: TGTGCCAGCAGCCCCCAGCGGAGCTCCTACAATGAGCAGTTCTTC; cdr3_aa: CASSPQRSSYNEQFF
d_call: .; v_call: TRBV30; j_call: TRBJ2-7; clone_size: .; cdr3_nt: TGTGCCTGGTCGTTTGCTAGCTTCTACGAGCAGTACTTC; cdr3_aa: CAWSFASFYEQYF
d_call: .; v_call: TRBV7-9; j_call: TRBJ2-5; clone_size: .; cdr3_nt: TGTGCCAGCGGTCTCCGGGACCGCGAGACCCAGTACTTC; cdr3_aa: CASGLRDRETQYF
d_call: .; v_call: TRBV5-1; j_call: TRBJ2-7; clone_size: .; cdr3_nt: TGCGCCAGCAGCTTTCAGGGTTCCTACGAGCAGTACTTC; cdr3_aa: CASSFQGSYEQYF
d_call: .; v_call: TRBV9; j_call: TRBJ2-5; clone_size: once; cdr3_nt: TGTGCCAGCAGCGTAGATGACTGGAGGTCCGAGACCCAGTACTTC; cdr3_aa: CASSVDDWRSETQYF
d_call: TRBD2; v_call: TRBV29-1; j_call: TRBJ2-2; clone_size: .; cdr3_nt: TGCAGCGTTGGCATTAGCGGGAGTCCGAGTACCGGGGAGCTGTTTTTT; cdr3_aa: CSVGISGSPSTGELFF
d_call: TRBD2; v_call: TRBV29-1; j_call: TRBJ2-7; clone_size: .; cdr3_nt: TGCAGCGCCGGACTAGCGGGATCTCCCGAGCAGTACTTC; cdr3_aa: CSAGLAGSPEQYF
d_call: .; v_call: TRBV4-1; j_call: TRBJ2-3; clone_size: .; cdr3_nt: TGCGCCAGCAGCCAAGTTGGCCAGATTAGCACAGATACGCAGTATTTT; cdr3_aa: CASSQVGQISTDTQYF
d_call: .; v_call: TRBV5-1; j_call: TRBJ2-3; clone_size: .; cdr3_nt: TGCGCCAGCAGCTTCGGGAGCGCCAGGTCCACAGATACGCAGTATTTT; cdr3_aa: CASSFGSARSTDTQYF
d_call: TRBD2; v_call: TRBV29-1; j_call: TRBJ2-1; clone_size: few; cdr3_nt: TGCAGCGTTAGCCTAGCGGCTACATACAATGAGCAGTTCTTC; cdr3_aa: CSVSLAATYNEQFF
d_call: TRBD2; v_call: TRBV11-2; j_call: TRBJ2-5; clone_size: few; cdr3_nt: TGTGCCAGCAGCTCAAAAAGGACTAGCGGGATCGGAGAGACCCAGTACTTC; cdr3_aa: CASSSKRTSGIGETQYF
d_call: TRBD2; v_call: TRBV6-5; j_call: TRBJ2-7; clone_size: .; cdr3_nt: TGTGCCAGCAGTCCGCGGGAGTCAAAGCAGTACTTC; cdr3_aa: CASSPRESKQYF
d_call: .; v_call: TRBV28; j_call: TRBJ1-2; clone_size: .; cdr3_nt: TGTGCCAGCAGATCTCCGGGAGGGGGCTATGGCTACACCTTC; cdr3_aa: CASRSPGGGYGYTF
d_call: .; v_call: TRBV7-9; j_call: TRBJ1-2; clone_size: few; cdr3_nt: TGTGCCAGCAGCTTGATGGCAGCTAACTATGGCTACACCTTC; cdr3_aa: CASSLMAANYGYTF
d_call: .; v_call: TRBV15; j_call: TRBJ2-4; clone_size: .; cdr3_nt: TGTGCCACCAGCAGAGAGAGGGGGAAAAACATTCAGTACTTC; cdr3_aa: CATSRERGKNIQYF
d_call: TRBD1; v_call: TRBV2; j_call: TRBJ2-7; clone_size: .; cdr3_nt: TGTGCCAGCAGTGGGGACAGGTGGGATAGCGAGCAGTACTTC; cdr3_aa: CASSGDRWDSEQYF
d_call: .; v_call: TRBV10-1; j_call: TRBJ1-1; clone_size: few; cdr3_nt: TGCGCCAGCAGTACTGCGAGGGACACTGAAGCTTTCTTT; cdr3_aa: CASSTARDTEAFF